This TCR beta chain came from a study of blood T cell repertoires in COVID-19. The age range of participants was about 18 to 100 years, with residence in about 25 US areas. Each recovered donor of Cohort 3 presented with two negative PCRs, clearance, or symptom resolution. Source study methods: Nucleated cell counts were estimated from reference gene primer amplification. Here immunoSEQ multiplex PCR was the method, and the copy in TCRdb shows in-frame clones only, minus some. V and J calls and clone size come straight from that table; D and trimming were deduced from the DNA. The sample has roughly 360,000 clones; roughly four fifths are singletons. With 0 bases clipped from V and 4 bases from J, the junction kept 3 bases outside the gene matches. This CDR3 is built from 16 residues.

The chain has TRBV23-1 and TRBJ2-2, with TRBD2 identical over 9 bases. TRBV23-1 is designated an ORF whose function remains uncertain. The TCR sequence derives from a woman in her fifties or sixties who had recovered from COVID-19. Material: PBMCs or T cells enriched from blood (not recorded which). CDR3 sequence: CASSQSETSGTGELFF. The CDR3 nucleotides are TGCGCCAGCAGTCAATCGGAGACTAGCGGCACCGGGGAGCTGTTTTTT.